Sequencing of this T cell receptor (beta chain) was carried out in a study of cytomegalovirus exposure and HLA in healthy donors. This clone was detected once. Clones were read by immunoSEQ multiplex PCR, and TCRdb kept only the in-frame ones, dropping some. The sample lists 85,000 to 120,000 clones, around 89% seen once, with 1.8% in the top ten. Germline V gene data show CDR1 as SGHTA and CDR2 as FQGNSA. The CDR3 runs to 15 residues. Trimming removed 5 bases from V and 9 bases from J, with 17 bases in between. The genes are TRBV7-2 and TRBJ1-6, with a possible D match to TRBD1 (6 bases). The sequence derives from a woman aged 18-29 years in good health and CMV-seropositive. Source material: PBMCs. Here the CDR3 reads CASSRPLGAGSPLHF. DNA of the CDR3: TGTGCCAGCAGCCGCCCGTTGGGGGCTGGTTCACCCCTCCACTTT.